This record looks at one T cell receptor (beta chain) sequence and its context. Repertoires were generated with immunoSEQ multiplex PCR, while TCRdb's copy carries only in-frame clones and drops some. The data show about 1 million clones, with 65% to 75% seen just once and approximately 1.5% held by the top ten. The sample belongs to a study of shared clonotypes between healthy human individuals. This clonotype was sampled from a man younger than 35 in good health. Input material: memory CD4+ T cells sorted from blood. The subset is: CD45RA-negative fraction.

The CDR3 protein is CASTTTAPSTEAFF. The CDR3 DNA reads TGTGCCAGCACTACGACAGCTCCTTCTACTGAAGCTTTCTTT. The chain carries TRBV6-1 and TRBJ1-1; tentative D call: TRBD1 (5 bases). Germline CDR1 MNHNS, CDR2 SASEGT. Trimming cost V 7 bases and J 5 bases, with 17 bases left between them. The CDR3 has 14 amino acids.